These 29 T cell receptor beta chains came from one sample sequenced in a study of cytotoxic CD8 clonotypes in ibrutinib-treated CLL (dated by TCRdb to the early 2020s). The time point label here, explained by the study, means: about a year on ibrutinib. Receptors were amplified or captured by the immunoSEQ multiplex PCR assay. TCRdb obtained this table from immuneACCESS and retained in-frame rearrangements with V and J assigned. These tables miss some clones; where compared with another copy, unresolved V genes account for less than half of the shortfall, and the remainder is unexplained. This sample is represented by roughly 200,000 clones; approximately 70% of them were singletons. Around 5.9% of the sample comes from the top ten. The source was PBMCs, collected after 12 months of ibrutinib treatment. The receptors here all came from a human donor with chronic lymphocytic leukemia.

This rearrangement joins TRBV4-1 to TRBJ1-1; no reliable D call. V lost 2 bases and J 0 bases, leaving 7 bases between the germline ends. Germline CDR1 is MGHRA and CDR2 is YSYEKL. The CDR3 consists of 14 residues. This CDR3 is CASSQKLMNTEAFF. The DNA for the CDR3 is TGCGCCAGCAGCCAAAAGTTAATGAACACTGAAGCTTTCTTT.

The CDR3 nucleotides are TGCGCCAGCAGCCAAGGGGGCGGGAAAGCTTTCTTT. Amino acid sequence: CASSQGGGKAFF. J is TRBJ1-1 and V is TRBV4-1; perhaps TRBD1 as D (5 bases). The CDR3 loop spans 12 amino acids. Germline-derived CDR1 and CDR2 are MGHRA and YSYEKL. V lost 1 base and J 9 bases, leaving 9 bases between the germline ends.

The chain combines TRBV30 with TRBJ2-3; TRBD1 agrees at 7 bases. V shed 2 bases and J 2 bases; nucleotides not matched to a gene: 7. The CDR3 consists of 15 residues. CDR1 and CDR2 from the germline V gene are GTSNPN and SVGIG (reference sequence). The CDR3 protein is CAWSLPDRNTDTQYF. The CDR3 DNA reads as TGTGCCTGGAGTCTCCCGGACAGGAACACAGATACGCAGTATTTT.

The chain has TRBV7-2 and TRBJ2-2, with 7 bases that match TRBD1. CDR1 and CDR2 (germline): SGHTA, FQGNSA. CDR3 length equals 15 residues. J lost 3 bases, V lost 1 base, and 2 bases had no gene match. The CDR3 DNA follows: TGTGCCAGCAGCTTAGGGGGACAGTACACCGGGGAGCTGTTTTTT. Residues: CASSLGGQYTGELFF.

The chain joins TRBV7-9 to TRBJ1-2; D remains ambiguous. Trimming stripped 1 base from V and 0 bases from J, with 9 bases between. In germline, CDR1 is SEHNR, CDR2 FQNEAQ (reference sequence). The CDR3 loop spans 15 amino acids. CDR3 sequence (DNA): TGTGCCAGCAGCTTAGTCGCAGGCCCTAACTATGGCTACACCTTC. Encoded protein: CASSLVAGPNYGYTF.

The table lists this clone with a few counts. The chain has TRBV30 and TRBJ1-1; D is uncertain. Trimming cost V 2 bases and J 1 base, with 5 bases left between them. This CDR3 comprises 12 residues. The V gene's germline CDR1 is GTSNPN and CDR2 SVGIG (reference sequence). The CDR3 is CAWSRTNTEAFF. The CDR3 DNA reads TGTGCCTGGAGTCGGACGAACACTGAAGCTTTCTTT.

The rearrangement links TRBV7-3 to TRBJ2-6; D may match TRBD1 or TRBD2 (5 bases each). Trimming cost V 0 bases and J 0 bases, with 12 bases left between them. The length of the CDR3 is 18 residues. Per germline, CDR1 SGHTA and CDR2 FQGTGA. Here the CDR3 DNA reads TGTGCCAGCAGCTTAACGTTTCCAGGGAGCTCTGGGGCCAACGTCCTGACTTTC. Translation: CASSLTFPGSSGANVLTF. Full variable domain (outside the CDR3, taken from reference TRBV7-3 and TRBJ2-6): GAGVSQTPSNKVTEKGKYVELRCDPISGHTALYWYRQSLGQGPEFLIYFQGTGAADDSGLPNDRFFAVRPEGSVSTLKIQRTERGDSAVYLCASSLTFPGSSGANVLTFGAGSRLTVL.

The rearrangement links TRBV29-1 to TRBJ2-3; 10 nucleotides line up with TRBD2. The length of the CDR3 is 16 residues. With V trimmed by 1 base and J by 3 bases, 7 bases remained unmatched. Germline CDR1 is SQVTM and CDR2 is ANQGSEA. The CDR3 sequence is CSVEGSSGSGTDTQYF. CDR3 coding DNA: TGCAGCGTTGAAGGATCTAGCGGGAGTGGTACAGATACGCAGTATTTT.

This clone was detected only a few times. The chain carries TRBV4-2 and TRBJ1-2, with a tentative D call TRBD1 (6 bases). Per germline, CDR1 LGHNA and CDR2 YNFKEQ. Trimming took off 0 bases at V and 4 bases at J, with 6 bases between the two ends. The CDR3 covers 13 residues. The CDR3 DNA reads TGTGCCAGCAGCCAAGAAGGGGGCTATGGCTACACCTTC. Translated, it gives CASSQEGGYGYTF.

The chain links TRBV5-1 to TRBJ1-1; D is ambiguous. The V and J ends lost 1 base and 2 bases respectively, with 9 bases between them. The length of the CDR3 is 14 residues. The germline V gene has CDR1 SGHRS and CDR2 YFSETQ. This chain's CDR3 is CASSLPRSNTEAFF. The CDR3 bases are TGCGCCAGCAGCTTGCCCCGTTCTAACACTGAAGCTTTCTTT.

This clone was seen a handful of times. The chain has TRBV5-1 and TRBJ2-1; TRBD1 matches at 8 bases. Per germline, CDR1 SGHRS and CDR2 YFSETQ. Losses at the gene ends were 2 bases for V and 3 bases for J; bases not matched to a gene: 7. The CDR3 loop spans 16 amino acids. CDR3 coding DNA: TGCGCCAGCAGCTTTTTTTCTGGGACAGGCTACAATGAGCAGTTCTTC. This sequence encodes CASSFFSGTGYNEQFF. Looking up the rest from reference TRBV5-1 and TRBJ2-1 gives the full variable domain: KAGVTQTPRYLIKTRGQQVTLSCSPISGHRSVSWYQQTPGQGLQFLFEYFSETQRNKGNFPGRFSGRQFSNSRSEMNVSTLELGDSALYLCASSFFSGTGYNEQFFGPGTRLTVL.

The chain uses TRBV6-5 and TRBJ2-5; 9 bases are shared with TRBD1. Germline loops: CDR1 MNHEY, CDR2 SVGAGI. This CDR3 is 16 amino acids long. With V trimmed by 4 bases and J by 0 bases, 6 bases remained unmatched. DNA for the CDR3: TGTGCCAGCAGTTTCGCCGGGACAGGGAACCAAGAGACCCAGTACTTC. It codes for CASSFAGTGNQETQYF.

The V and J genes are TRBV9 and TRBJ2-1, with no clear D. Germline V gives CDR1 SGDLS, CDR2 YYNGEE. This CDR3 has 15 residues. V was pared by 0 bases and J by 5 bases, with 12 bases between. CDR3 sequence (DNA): TGTGCCAGCAGCGTAGACACACTACCTAACAATGAGCAGTTCTTC. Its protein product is CASSVDTLPNNEQFF.

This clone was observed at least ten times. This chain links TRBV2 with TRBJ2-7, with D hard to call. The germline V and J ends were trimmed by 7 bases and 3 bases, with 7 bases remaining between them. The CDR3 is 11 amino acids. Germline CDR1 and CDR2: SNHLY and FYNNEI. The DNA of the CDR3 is TGTGCCAGCAAACGGCTCTACGAGCAGTACTTC. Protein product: CASKRLYEQYF.

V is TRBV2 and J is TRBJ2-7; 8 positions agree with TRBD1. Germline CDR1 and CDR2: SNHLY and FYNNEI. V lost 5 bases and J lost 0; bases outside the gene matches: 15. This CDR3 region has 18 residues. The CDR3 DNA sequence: TGTGCCAGCAGTCCACTTGACTGGACAGGGATAAGCTCCTACGAGCAGTACTTC. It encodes CASSPLDWTGISSYEQYF.

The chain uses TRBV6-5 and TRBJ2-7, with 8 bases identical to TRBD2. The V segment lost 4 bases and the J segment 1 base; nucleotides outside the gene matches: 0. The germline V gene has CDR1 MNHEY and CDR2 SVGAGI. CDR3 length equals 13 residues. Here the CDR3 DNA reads TGTGCCAGCAGTTTAGCGGGATCCTACGAGCAGTACTTC. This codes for CASSLAGSYEQYF.

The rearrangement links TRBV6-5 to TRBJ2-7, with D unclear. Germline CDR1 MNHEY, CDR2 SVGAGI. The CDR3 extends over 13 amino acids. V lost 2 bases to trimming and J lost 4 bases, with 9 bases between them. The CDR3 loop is CASSYGKAYEQYF. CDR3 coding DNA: TGTGCCAGCAGTTACGGGAAGGCGTACGAGCAGTACTTC.

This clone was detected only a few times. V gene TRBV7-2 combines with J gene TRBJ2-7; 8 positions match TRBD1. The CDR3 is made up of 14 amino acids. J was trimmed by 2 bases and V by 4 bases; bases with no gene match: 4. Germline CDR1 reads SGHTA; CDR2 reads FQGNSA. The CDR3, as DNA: TGTGCCAGCAGCTCAGGACAGGGAACCTACGAGCAGTACTTC. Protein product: CASSSGQGTYEQYF.

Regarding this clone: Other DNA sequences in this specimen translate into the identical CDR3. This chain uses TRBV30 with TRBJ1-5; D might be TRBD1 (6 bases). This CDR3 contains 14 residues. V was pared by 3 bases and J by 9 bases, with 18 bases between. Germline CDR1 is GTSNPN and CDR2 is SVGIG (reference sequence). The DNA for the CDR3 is TGTGCCTGGAGGGGTCAAGGGGGACGGGCGCCCCAGCATTTT. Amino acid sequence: CAWRGQGGRAPQHF.

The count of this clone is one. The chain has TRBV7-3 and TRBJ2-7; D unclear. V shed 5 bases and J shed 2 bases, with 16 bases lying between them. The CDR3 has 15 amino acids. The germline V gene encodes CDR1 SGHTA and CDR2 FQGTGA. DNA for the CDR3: TGTGCCAGCAGCCTAGGGTCCCTGACGACCTACGAGCAGTACTTC. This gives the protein CASSLGSLTTYEQYF.

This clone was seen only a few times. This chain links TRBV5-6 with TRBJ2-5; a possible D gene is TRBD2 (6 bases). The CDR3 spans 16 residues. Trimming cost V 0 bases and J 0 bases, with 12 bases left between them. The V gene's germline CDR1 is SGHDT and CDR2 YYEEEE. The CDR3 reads CASSLVLAGYQETQYF. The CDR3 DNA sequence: TGTGCCAGCAGCTTGGTTCTCGCGGGGTACCAAGAGACCCAGTACTTC.

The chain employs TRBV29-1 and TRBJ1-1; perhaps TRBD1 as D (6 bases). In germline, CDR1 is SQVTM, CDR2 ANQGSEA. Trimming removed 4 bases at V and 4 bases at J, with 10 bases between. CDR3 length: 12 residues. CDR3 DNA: TGCAGCGTTGTACAGGGTAGCACTGAAGCTTTCTTT. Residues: CSVVQGSTEAFF.

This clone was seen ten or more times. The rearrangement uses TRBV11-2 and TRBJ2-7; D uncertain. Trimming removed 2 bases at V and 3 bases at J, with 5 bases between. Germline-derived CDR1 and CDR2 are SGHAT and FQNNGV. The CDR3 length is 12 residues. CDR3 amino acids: CASSLWNYEQYF. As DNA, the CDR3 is TGTGCCAGCAGCTTATGGAACTACGAGCAGTACTTC.

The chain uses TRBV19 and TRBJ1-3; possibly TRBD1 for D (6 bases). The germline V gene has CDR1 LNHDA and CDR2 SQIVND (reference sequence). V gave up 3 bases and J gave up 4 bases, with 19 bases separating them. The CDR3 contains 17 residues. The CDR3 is CASSIPGRGVKGNTIYF. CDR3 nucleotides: TGTGCCAGTAGTATCCCTGGAAGGGGGGTAAAAGGAAACACCATATATTTT.

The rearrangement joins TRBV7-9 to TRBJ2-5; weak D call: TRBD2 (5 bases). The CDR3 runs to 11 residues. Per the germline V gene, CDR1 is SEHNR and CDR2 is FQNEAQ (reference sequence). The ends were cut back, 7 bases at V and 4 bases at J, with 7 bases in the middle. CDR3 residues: CASIRGETQYF. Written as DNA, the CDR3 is TGTGCCAGCATCCGGGGAGAGACCCAGTACTTC.

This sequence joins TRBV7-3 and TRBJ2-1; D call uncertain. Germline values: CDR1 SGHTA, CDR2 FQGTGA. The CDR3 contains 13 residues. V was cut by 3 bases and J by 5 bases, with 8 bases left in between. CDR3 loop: CASSLRMDNEQFF. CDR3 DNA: TGTGCCAGCAGCTTGAGGATGGACAATGAGCAGTTCTTC. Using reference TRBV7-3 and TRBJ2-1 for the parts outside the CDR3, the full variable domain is GAGVSQTPSNKVTEKGKYVELRCDPISGHTALYWYRQSLGQGPEFLIYFQGTGAADDSGLPNDRFFAVRPEGSVSTLKIQRTERGDSAVYLCASSLRMDNEQFFGPGTRLTVL.

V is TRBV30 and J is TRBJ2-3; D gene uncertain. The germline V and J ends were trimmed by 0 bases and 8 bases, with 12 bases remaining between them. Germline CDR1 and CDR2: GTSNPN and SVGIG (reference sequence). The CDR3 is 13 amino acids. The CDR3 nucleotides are TGTGCCTGGAGTGTTTTTGGCGAGTTTACGCAGTATTTT. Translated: CAWSVFGEFTQYF.

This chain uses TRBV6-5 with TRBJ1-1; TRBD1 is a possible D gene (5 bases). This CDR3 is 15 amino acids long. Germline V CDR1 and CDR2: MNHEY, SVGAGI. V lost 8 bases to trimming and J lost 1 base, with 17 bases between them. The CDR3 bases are TGTGCCAGCCGAAATGAGGGACCGACGAACACTGAAGCTTTCTTT. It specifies CASRNEGPTNTEAFF.

The CDR3 is CASSVGHPRAYGYTF. CDR3 DNA sequence: TGTGCCAGCAGCGTAGGTCACCCCCGGGCCTATGGCTACACCTTC. This chain links TRBV9 with TRBJ1-2; no clear D gene. Germline CDR1 and CDR2: SGDLS and YYNGEE. Trimming removed 0 bases from V and 4 bases from J, with 13 bases in between. The CDR3 is made up of 15 amino acids.